The 20 T cell receptor beta chains below all came from one sample that was sequenced in a study of control samples from healthy donors and cancer patients. Libraries were prepared by immunoSEQ multiplex PCR; TCRdb keeps only in-frame clonotypes and omits some of them. Altogether under 450,000 clones are present, over 75% being singletons, with the ten largest covering over 5.5%. Sequences were obtained from PBMCs. These receptors were obtained from a middle-aged man with head and neck cancer.

This sequence joins TRBV2 and TRBJ1-3, with 7 nucleotides matching TRBD1. V gave up 6 bases and J gave up 0 bases; unmatched junction bases: 5. In germline, CDR1 is SNHLY, CDR2 FYNNEI. The CDR3 covers 15 residues. The CDR3 DNA reads as TGTGCCAGCAGCTATGGGACAGACTCTGGAAACACCATATATTTT. Translating gives CASSYGTDSGNTIYF.

V usage is TRBV25-1 and J usage is TRBJ2-3; TRBD2 agrees at 11 bases. With 0 bases clipped from V and 6 bases from J, the junction kept 11 bases outside the gene matches. Per germline, CDR1 MGHDK and CDR2 SYGVNS. The CDR3 has 18 amino acids. CDR3 residues: CASSEYNRLAGYLDTQYF. In nucleotides, the CDR3 is TGTGCCAGCAGTGAATATAACCGACTAGCGGGATATCTGGATACGCAGTATTTT.

This clone was seen just once. The chain has TRBV5-1 and TRBJ2-3; 9 nucleotides agree with TRBD2. V lost 7 bases, J lost 4 bases, and 7 bases stayed unmatched. The CDR3 is 14 residues long. Germline V gene sequence: CDR1 SGHRS, CDR2 YFSETQ. This chain's CDR3 is CASDLSGRSDTQYF. DNA for the CDR3: TGCGCCAGCGATCTTAGCGGGAGATCAGATACGCAGTATTTT.

V gene TRBV3-1 (or the pseudogene TRBV3-2) combines with J gene TRBJ2-3; perhaps TRBD2 as D (5 bases). V was pared by 6 bases and J by 1 base, with 8 bases between. CDR1 LGHDT and CDR2 YNNKEL come from the germline V gene (reference sequence). The CDR3 is made up of 13 amino acids. CDR3 in amino acids: CASRLSGTDTQYF. The DNA of the CDR3 is TGTGCCAGCAGGCTTAGCGGCACAGATACGCAGTATTTT.

V is TRBV11-2 and J is TRBJ2-3; D call uncertain. Per the germline V gene, CDR1 is SGHAT and CDR2 is FQNNGV. The CDR3 totals 12 residues. V shed 6 bases and J shed 6 bases, with 10 bases lying between them. CDR3 residues: CASSPAVDTQYF. CDR3 nucleotides: TGTGCCAGCAGTCCTGCAGTGGATACGCAGTATTTT. Complete variable domain (other parts from reference TRBV11-2 and TRBJ2-3): EAGVAQSPRYKIIEKRQSVAFWCNPISGHATLYWYQQILGQGPKLLIQFQNNGVVDDSQLPKDRFSAERLKGVDSTLKIQPAKLEDSAVYLCASSPAVDTQYFGPGTRLTVL.

The rearrangement joins TRBV28 to TRBJ2-2, with TRBD2 matching over 12 bases. The CDR3 runs to 16 residues. V gave up 5 bases and J gave up 7 bases; unmatched junction bases: 8. The germline V gene encodes CDR1 MDHEN and CDR2 SYDVKM. CDR3 residues: CASSPPTTSGSGELFF. DNA for the CDR3: TGTGCCAGCAGTCCCCCCACGACTAGCGGGAGCGGGGAGCTGTTTTTT.

The rearrangement links TRBV7-9 to TRBJ2-1; TRBD1 aligns across 9 bases. With V trimmed by 5 bases and J by 3 bases, 5 bases remained unmatched. Germline V gene data show CDR1 as SEHNR and CDR2 as FQNEAQ (reference sequence). CDR3 length equals 15 residues. The CDR3 bases are TGTGCCAGCAGCACGGGACAGGGTTTCTACAATGAGCAGTTCTTC. Protein: CASSTGQGFYNEQFF.

The rearrangement joins TRBV12-3 or TRBV12-4 to TRBJ1-1; unclear D gene. The CDR3 is made up of 11 amino acids. Trimming pared 2 bases from V and 6 bases from J, leaving 4 bases between. DNA for the CDR3: TGTGCCAGCAGTTTATACCCTGAAGCTTTCTTT. This codes for CASSLYPEAFF.

The CDR3 nucleotides are TGTGCCAGCTCACCATCCCCCAGGGGAGAGACCCAGTACTTC. Translating it yields CASSPSPRGETQYF. J is TRBJ2-5 and V is TRBV18, with a weak D call TRBD1 (6 bases). This CDR3 has 14 amino acids. Germline CDR1 is KGHSH and CDR2 is LQKENI. V lost 2 bases to trimming and J lost 4 bases, with 11 bases between them.

The chain is built from TRBV30 and TRBJ2-5; D unresolved. CDR1 GTSNPN and CDR2 SVGIG come from the germline V gene (reference sequence). This CDR3 has 13 amino acids. Trimming pared 1 base from V and 5 bases from J, leaving 11 bases between. CDR3 coding DNA: TGTGCCTGGAGTGGGGGAACCGGGGAGACCCAGTACTTC. This encodes CAWSGGTGETQYF.

This clone was seen a single time. This chain links TRBV6-5 with TRBJ2-3, with a weak D call TRBD1 (6 bases). The CDR3 extends over 13 amino acids. V lost 5 bases to trimming and J lost 1 base, with 7 bases between them. Per the germline V gene, CDR1 is MNHEY and CDR2 is SVGAGI. The CDR3 nucleotides are TGTGCCAGCAGTAGACAGGGCACAGATACGCAGTATTTT. Translation gives CASSRQGTDTQYF.

V gene TRBV7-9 combines with J gene TRBJ1-5, with 7 bases identical to TRBD1. With V trimmed by 1 base and J by 3 bases, 3 bases remained unmatched. Per the germline V gene, CDR1 is SEHNR and CDR2 is FQNEAQ (reference sequence). The CDR3 has 15 residues. CDR3 sequence reads: CASSLEGANNQPQHF. The CDR3 DNA reads TGTGCCAGCAGCTTAGAGGGGGCCAACAATCAGCCCCAGCATTTT.

The chain couples TRBV3-1 (or the pseudogene TRBV3-2) to TRBJ2-3; TRBD2 agrees at 8 bases. After removal of 3 bases from V and 0 bases from J, the junction contained 17 bases not matched to a gene. The germline V gene encodes CDR1 LGHDT and CDR2 YNNKEL (reference sequence). The CDR3 has 20 residues. The CDR3 spells CASSHTGGGVGGVSTDTQYF. The CDR3 DNA reads as TGTGCCAGCAGCCACACCGGGGGGGGTGTAGGCGGGGTGAGCACAGATACGCAGTATTTT.

In this sample, this clone turned up once. V gene TRBV3-1 (or the pseudogene TRBV3-2) combines with J gene TRBJ1-2, with no clear D. This CDR3 is 14 amino acids long. The germline V gene encodes CDR1 LGHDT and CDR2 YNNKEL (reference sequence). The ends were cut back, 4 bases at V and 3 bases at J, with 12 bases in the middle. This CDR3 reads CASSRGGLDYGYTF. The CDR3 bases are TGTGCCAGCAGCCGAGGAGGGCTGGACTATGGCTACACCTTC.

The chain is built from TRBV14 and TRBJ2-3; 10 positions agree with TRBD2. CDR1 and CDR2 from the germline V gene are SGHDN and FVKESK. CDR3 size: 16 residues. V lost 0 bases, J lost 5 bases, and 5 bases stayed unmatched. The chain's CDR3 is CASSQDPLAGVDTQYF. CDR3 in DNA: TGTGCCAGCAGCCAAGATCCCCTAGCGGGGGTAGATACGCAGTATTTT.

This clone appeared once. The J gene is TRBJ2-5, the V gene TRBV30, with D possibly matching TRBD1 (5 bases). Germline CDR1 reads GTSNPN; CDR2 reads SVGIG (reference sequence). V was trimmed by 4 bases and J by 7 bases, leaving 19 bases between them. The CDR3 runs 14 residues. The CDR3 reads CAWTRVGRARTQYF. The CDR3 nucleotides are TGTGCCTGGACCCGAGTGGGCAGGGCGAGGACCCAGTACTTC. The full variable domain, in which reference TRBV30 and TRBJ2-5 provide the parts outside the CDR3, is SQTIHQWPATLVQPVGSPLSLECTVEGTSNPNLYWYRQAAGRGLQLLFYSVGIGQISSEVPQNLSASRPQDRQFILSSKKLLLSDSGFYLCAWTRVGRARTQYFGPGTRLLVL.

The chain recombines TRBV28 with TRBJ2-7, with TRBD1 matching 9 bases. The CDR3 has 15 residues. Germline CDR1 and CDR2: MDHEN and SYDVKM. V shed 6 bases and J 1 base; nucleotides not matched to a gene: 7. The CDR3 reads CASSPPGQGSYEQYF. DNA for the CDR3: TGTGCCAGCAGCCCACCGGGACAGGGATCCTACGAGCAGTACTTC.

This rearrangement joins TRBV19 to TRBJ2-5, with TRBD2 matching over 11 bases. The germline CDR1 and CDR2 sequences are LNHDA and SQIVND (reference sequence). The CDR3 consists of 17 residues. V shed 4 bases and J 3 bases; nucleotides not matched to a gene: 10. The chain's CDR3 is CASSKSSGGSLEETQYF. CDR3 in DNA: TGTGCCAGTAGTAAATCTAGCGGGGGGTCGCTTGAAGAGACCCAGTACTTC. Filled out from reference TRBV19 and TRBJ2-5, the complete variable domain reads DGGITQSPKYLFRKEGQNVTLSCEQNLNHDAMYWYRQDPGQGLRLIYYSQIVNDFQKGDIAEGYSVSREKKESFPLTVTSAQKNPTAFYLCASSKSSGGSLEETQYFGPGTRLLVL.

This chain links TRBV28 with TRBJ2-5, with no clear D. V dropped 8 bases and J dropped 3 bases, with 10 bases sitting between them. The germline gives CDR1 MDHEN, CDR2 SYDVKM. The CDR3 has 12 amino acids. The CDR3 nucleotides are TGTGCCAGCTCGGACGTAAAAGAGACCCAGTACTTC. Translating gives CASSDVKETQYF.

This clone has a single count. This rearrangement joins TRBV5-1 to TRBJ2-5; 7 nucleotides agree with TRBD1. V was pared by 3 bases and J by 4 bases, with 9 bases of the junction left unmatched. This CDR3 is 15 amino acids long. The germline V gene has CDR1 SGHRS and CDR2 YFSETQ. CDR3 residues: CASSSNTGVRETQYF. The CDR3 coding sequence is TGCGCCAGCAGCTCCAACACAGGGGTCCGAGAGACCCAGTACTTC.